Below, 4 T cell receptor beta chains from the same sample are listed, as sequenced in a study of T cell responses to AZD1222 COVID-19 vaccine. TCRdb's table, derived via immunoSEQ multiplex PCR, lists solely in-frame clones and lacks some. The sample lists 150,000 or so clones, 85% to 95% occurring once. The sample was peripheral blood, taken on day 0 of AZD1222 vaccination. Receptors were obtained from an adult in good health.

The V call is TRBV6-1, the J call TRBJ1-2, with a tentative D call TRBD1 (5 bases). CDR1 MNHNS and CDR2 SASEGT come from the germline V gene. V gave up 5 bases and J gave up 4 bases, with 14 bases separating them. This CDR3 is 14 amino acids long. The CDR3 sequence: CASSSQDSLYGYTF. DNA for the CDR3: TGTGCCAGCAGTTCCCAAGACAGCCTCTATGGCTACACCTTC.

V usage is TRBV10-3 and J usage is TRBJ2-5, with a weak D call TRBD2 (5 bases). From germline, CDR1 is ENHRY and CDR2 SYGVKD. The CDR3 sequence is 13 residues long. Between the trimmed V and J ends, which lost 5 bases and 5 bases, there was a span of 12 bases. This CDR3 is CAISSRGEETQYF. CDR3 in DNA: TGTGCCATCAGTTCCCGGGGAGAGGAGACCCAGTACTTC.

V usage is TRBV4-1 and J usage is TRBJ2-5; 9 nucleotides agree with TRBD1. The germline V gene encodes CDR1 MGHRA and CDR2 YSYEKL. V trimming: 0 bases; J trimming: 7 bases; junction bases outside the gene matches: 9. The CDR3 length is 16 residues. The CDR3 spells CASSQDIGETGGTQYF. The CDR3 DNA reads TGCGCCAGCAGCCAAGATATAGGAGAGACAGGGGGGACCCAGTACTTC.

The V call is TRBV6-4, the J call TRBJ1-3; D not certain. The V and J ends lost 6 bases and 4 bases respectively, with 7 bases between them. Germline CDR1 is MRHNA and CDR2 is SNTAGT. This CDR3 is 12 amino acids long. Written as DNA, the CDR3 is TGTGCCAGCAGGTTGGTCGGAAACACCATATATTTT. Its protein is CASRLVGNTIYF.